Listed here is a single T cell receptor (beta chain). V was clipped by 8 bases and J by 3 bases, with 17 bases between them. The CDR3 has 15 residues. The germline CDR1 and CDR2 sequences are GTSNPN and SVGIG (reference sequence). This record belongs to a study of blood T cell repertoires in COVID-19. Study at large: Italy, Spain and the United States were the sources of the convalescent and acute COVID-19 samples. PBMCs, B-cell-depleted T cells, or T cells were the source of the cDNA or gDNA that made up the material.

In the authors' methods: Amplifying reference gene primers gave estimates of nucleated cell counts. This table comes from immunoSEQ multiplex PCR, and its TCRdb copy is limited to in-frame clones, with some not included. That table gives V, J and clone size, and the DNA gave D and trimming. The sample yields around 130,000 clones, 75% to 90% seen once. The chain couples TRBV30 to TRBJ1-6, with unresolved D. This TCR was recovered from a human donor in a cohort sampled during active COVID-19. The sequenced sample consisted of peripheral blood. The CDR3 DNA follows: TGTGCCCCCACCCCCCGGGAGAGCTATAATTCACCCCTCCACTTT. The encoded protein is CAPTPRESYNSPLHF.